A single sample is the source of the 20 T cell receptor beta chains below, sequenced in a study of T cells after yellow fever vaccination. TCRdb used MiXCR to reprocess the 5' RACE reads, holding one entry per CDR3 protein. The sample has around 530,000 distinct CDR3 sequences; about a sixth are singletons. Sample: PBMCs, taken about 5 days after the first yellow fever vaccination. All receptors come from a man aged 18-30 years who received the YFV17D yellow fever vaccine.

The chain joins TRBV5-1 to TRBJ1-1; weak D call: TRBD1 (5 bases). Trimming took off 0 bases at V and 5 bases at J, with 14 bases between the two ends. The CDR3 has 15 residues. Looked up from germline, CDR1 is SGHRS and CDR2 is YFSETQ. The CDR3 reads CASSLDFFRETEAFF. The CDR3, as DNA: TGCGCCAGCAGCTTGGATTTCTTCAGGGAAACTGAAGCTTTCTTT.

The chain is built from TRBV7-2 and TRBJ2-1, with 7 bases matching TRBD2. The V segment lost 4 bases and the J segment 3 bases; nucleotides outside the gene matches: 3. The V gene's germline CDR1 is SGHTA and CDR2 FQGNSA. The CDR3 spans 14 residues. This CDR3 reads CASSSRDYYNEQFF. DNA for the CDR3: TGTGCCAGCAGCTCCCGGGACTACTACAATGAGCAGTTCTTC.

DNA for the CDR3: TGTGCCAGTAGCCGGGGGAAGACCCAGTACTTC. This encodes CASSRGKTQYF. The rearrangement joins TRBV7-9 to TRBJ2-5; possibly TRBD2 for D (6 bases). The length of the CDR3 is 11 residues. Trimming stripped 9 bases from V and 6 bases from J, with 11 bases between. Germline V gene data show CDR1 as SEHNR and CDR2 as FQNEAQ (reference sequence). The variable domain in full, completed from reference TRBV7-9 and TRBJ2-5, reads DTGVSQNPRHKITKRGQNVTFRCDPISEHNRLYWYRQTLGQGPEFLTYFQNEAQLEKSRLLSDRFSAERPKGSFSTLEIQRTEQGDSAMYLCASSRGKTQYFGPGTRLLVL.

This clonotype has more than one count but fewer than ten. The chain employs TRBV18 and TRBJ1-1; no firm D call. Germline V gene data show CDR1 as KGHSH and CDR2 as LQKENI. The V gene lost 3 bases and the J gene lost 11 bases, with 13 bases spanning the gap. This CDR3 comprises 12 residues. CDR3 residues: CASSPLSEMAFF. For the CDR3, the DNA is TGTGCCAGCTCACCCCTTTCAGAGATGGCTTTCTTT. Filled out from reference TRBV18 and TRBJ1-1, the complete variable domain reads NAGVMQNPRHLVRRRGQEARLRCSPMKGHSHVYWYRQLPEEGLKFMVYLQKENIIDESGMPKERFSAEFPKEGPSILRIQQVVRGDSAAYFCASSPLSEMAFFGQGTRLTVV.

This clonotype was detected ten times or more. The chain couples TRBV20-1 to TRBJ2-1; 11 bases fit TRBD2. Germline CDR1 and CDR2: DFQATT and SNEGSKA (reference sequence). V was clipped by 6 bases and J by 0 bases; unmatched bases: 7. The CDR3 runs to 16 residues. The CDR3 DNA is TGCAGTGCGCGGGATAGCGGGGGGGCCTCCTACAATGAGCAGTTCTTC. It is translated as CSARDSGGASYNEQFF.

The chain links TRBV9 to TRBJ1-1, with no clear D. The CDR3 runs to 12 residues. Germline V gives CDR1 SGDLS, CDR2 YYNGEE. Trimming shortened V by 2 bases and J by 7 bases, and 9 bases separated the two germline ends. The DNA of the CDR3 is TGTGCCAGCAGCGTTTATTCCGGTGAAGCTTTCTTT. Encoded protein: CASSVYSGEAFF. The whole variable domain, filled in from reference TRBV9 and TRBJ1-1, reads DSGVTQTPKHLITATGQRVTLRCSPRSGDLSVYWYQQSLDQGLQFLIQYYNGEERAKGNILERFSAQQFPDLHSELNLSSLELGDSALYFCASSVYSGEAFFGQGTRLTVV.

This clonotype was recorded many times. The chain has TRBV5-1 and TRBJ2-3; TRBD1 matches 9 bases. With 3 bases clipped from V and 2 bases from J, the junction kept 4 bases outside the gene matches. Germline values: CDR1 SGHRS, CDR2 YFSETQ. The CDR3 runs to 15 residues. This CDR3 reads CASSWLQGATDTQYF. The CDR3 DNA reads as TGCGCCAGCAGCTGGTTACAGGGGGCCACAGATACGCAGTATTTT.

This clonotype was observed a handful of times. The V and J genes are TRBV6-5 and TRBJ1-2; D is ambiguous. In germline, CDR1 is MNHEY, CDR2 SVGAGI. V was pared by 0 bases and J by 4 bases, with 15 bases between. This CDR3 comprises 16 residues. The CDR3 region is CASSYSSSSVGYGYTF. The CDR3 nucleotides read TGTGCCAGCAGTTACTCTTCTTCCAGCGTGGGCTATGGCTACACCTTC.

This clonotype has more than one count but fewer than ten. The chain has TRBV7-2 and TRBJ2-6; no reliable D call. This CDR3 has 15 amino acids. CDR1 and CDR2 (germline): SGHTA, FQGNSA. Trimming left V 1 base short and J 1 base short, with 5 bases between. CDR3 amino acids: CASSLEQSGANVLTF. The CDR3 DNA sequence: TGTGCCAGCAGCTTAGAACAGTCTGGGGCCAACGTCCTGACTTTC. Variable domain in full (rest from reference TRBV7-2 and TRBJ2-6): GAGVSQSPSNKVTEKGKDVELRCDPISGHTALYWYRQSLGQGLEFLIYFQGNSAPDKSGLPSDRFSAERTGGSVSTLTIQRTQQEDSAVYLCASSLEQSGANVLTFGAGSRLTVL.

This clonotype was counted a few times. The rearrangement links TRBV3-1 to TRBJ2-5; 8 nucleotides match TRBD1. The CDR3 is 14 amino acids. The V gene end was trimmed by 5 bases and the J gene end by 8 bases; junction bases not matched to a gene: 10. Per the germline V gene, CDR1 is LGHDT and CDR2 is YNNKEL (reference sequence). CDR3 loop: CASSAGTGSRTQYF. CDR3 in DNA: TGTGCCAGCAGCGCCGGGACAGGCTCAAGAACCCAGTACTTC.

The CDR3 loop reads CASSLVGSPGTGGNEQYF. The CDR3 bases are TGTGCCAGCAGCTTAGTTGGATCTCCCGGGACAGGGGGTAACGAGCAGTACTTC. The genes are TRBV11-2 and TRBJ2-7; TRBD1 agrees at 11 bases. Germline loops: CDR1 SGHAT, CDR2 FQNNGV. The CDR3 spans 18 residues. V was clipped by 1 base and J by 5 bases; unmatched bases: 13.

This clonotype was observed many times. V is TRBV6-5 and J is TRBJ1-3, with 7 bases lining up with TRBD1. Germline CDR1 and CDR2: MNHEY and SVGAGI. The V and J ends lost 4 bases and 5 bases, in that order; junction bases with no gene match: 2. This CDR3 region has 13 residues. The CDR3 region has the DNA TGTGCCAGCAGTTCAGGGGGGCGAAACACCATATATTTT. It translates to CASSSGGRNTIYF.

The table lists this clonotype with a few counts. This chain joins TRBV2 and TRBJ2-2; no firm D call. From germline, CDR1 is SNHLY and CDR2 FYNNEI. The CDR3 covers 17 residues. V gave up 7 bases and J gave up 0 bases, with 18 bases separating them. The CDR3 region has the DNA TGTGCCAGCAATACAAAGGACGGCACGACGAACACCGGGGAGCTGTTTTTT. Its translation is CASNTKDGTTNTGELFF.

This clonotype was detected only a few times. The rearrangement links TRBV12-3 or TRBV12-4 to TRBJ1-3, with D hard to call. V lost 6 bases and J 2 bases, leaving 11 bases between the germline ends. This CDR3 is 14 amino acids long. Here the CDR3 reads CASSSTPAGNTIYF. The CDR3 coding sequence is TGTGCCAGCAGCTCCACCCCGGCTGGAAACACCATATATTTT.

The sample holds many counts of this clonotype. The chain uses TRBV4-1 and TRBJ1-3; 9 bases agree with TRBD1. V lost 10 bases to trimming and J lost 0 bases; unmatched junction nucleotides: 10. There are 16 residues in the CDR3. Germline V gives CDR1 MGHRA, CDR2 YSYEKL. The CDR3 here is CATSKQGAHSGNTIYF. The CDR3 coding sequence is TGCGCCACTTCGAAACAGGGGGCCCACTCTGGAAACACCATATATTTT.

This clonotype came up a few times. The rearrangement uses TRBV12-3 or TRBV12-4 and TRBJ2-7; D is unresolved. V lost 6 bases and J lost 3, with 9 bases in between. The CDR3 has 12 residues. In DNA form, the CDR3 reads TGTGCCAGCAGCTGGGCAAGCTACGAGCAGTACTTC. Translated, it gives CASSWASYEQYF.

The sample holds many counts of this clonotype. The rearrangement uses TRBV6-5 and TRBJ2-1; 7 bases agree with TRBD1. V gave up 7 bases and J gave up 5 bases; unmatched junction bases: 5. The CDR3 is 13 amino acids. Germline assignment: CDR1 MNHEY and CDR2 SVGAGI. The chain's CDR3 is CASTGTVDNEQFF. Here the CDR3 DNA reads TGTGCCAGCACCGGGACAGTAGACAATGAGCAGTTCTTC.

The chain employs TRBV4-3 and TRBJ2-5; 7 bases match TRBD2. V was pared by 0 bases and J by 5 bases, with 6 bases of the junction left unmatched. Germline assignment: CDR1 LGHNA and CDR2 YSLEER. This CDR3 contains 15 residues. As DNA, the CDR3 is TGCGCCAGCAGCCAAGACCCTCAGCGGGGTGAGACCCAGTACTTC. Translated, it gives CASSQDPQRGETQYF.

This sequence joins TRBV4-1 and TRBJ1-1; 7 nucleotides match TRBD1. The germline gives CDR1 MGHRA, CDR2 YSYEKL. V trimming: 4 bases; J trimming: 4 bases; junction bases outside the gene matches: 9. CDR3 length: 15 amino acids. CDR3: CASSRNRQGPTEAFF. The CDR3 bases are TGCGCCAGCAGCCGGAATAGACAGGGCCCCACTGAAGCTTTCTTT.

The rearrangement links TRBV6-5 to TRBJ2-2; no reliable D call. Germline values: CDR1 MNHEY, CDR2 SVGAGI. The CDR3 has 16 residues. Trimming took off 0 bases at V and 5 bases at J, with 13 bases between the two ends. The CDR3 here is CASSYSLPRVTGELFF. Written as DNA, the CDR3 is TGTGCCAGCAGTTACTCACTACCTAGGGTAACCGGGGAGCTGTTTTTT.